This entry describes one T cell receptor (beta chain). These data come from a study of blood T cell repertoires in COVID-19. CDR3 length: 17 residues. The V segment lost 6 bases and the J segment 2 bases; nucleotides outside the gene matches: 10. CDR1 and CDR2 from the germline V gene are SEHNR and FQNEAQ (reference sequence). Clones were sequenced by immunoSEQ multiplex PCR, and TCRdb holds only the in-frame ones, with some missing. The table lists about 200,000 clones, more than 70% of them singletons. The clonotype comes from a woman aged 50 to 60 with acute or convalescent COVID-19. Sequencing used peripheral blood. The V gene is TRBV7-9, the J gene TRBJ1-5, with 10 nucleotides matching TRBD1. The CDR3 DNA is TGTGCCAGCAGTCCCGGGACAGGGGAAGGGGGCAATCAGCCCCAGCATTTT. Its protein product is CASSPGTGEGGNQPQHF.